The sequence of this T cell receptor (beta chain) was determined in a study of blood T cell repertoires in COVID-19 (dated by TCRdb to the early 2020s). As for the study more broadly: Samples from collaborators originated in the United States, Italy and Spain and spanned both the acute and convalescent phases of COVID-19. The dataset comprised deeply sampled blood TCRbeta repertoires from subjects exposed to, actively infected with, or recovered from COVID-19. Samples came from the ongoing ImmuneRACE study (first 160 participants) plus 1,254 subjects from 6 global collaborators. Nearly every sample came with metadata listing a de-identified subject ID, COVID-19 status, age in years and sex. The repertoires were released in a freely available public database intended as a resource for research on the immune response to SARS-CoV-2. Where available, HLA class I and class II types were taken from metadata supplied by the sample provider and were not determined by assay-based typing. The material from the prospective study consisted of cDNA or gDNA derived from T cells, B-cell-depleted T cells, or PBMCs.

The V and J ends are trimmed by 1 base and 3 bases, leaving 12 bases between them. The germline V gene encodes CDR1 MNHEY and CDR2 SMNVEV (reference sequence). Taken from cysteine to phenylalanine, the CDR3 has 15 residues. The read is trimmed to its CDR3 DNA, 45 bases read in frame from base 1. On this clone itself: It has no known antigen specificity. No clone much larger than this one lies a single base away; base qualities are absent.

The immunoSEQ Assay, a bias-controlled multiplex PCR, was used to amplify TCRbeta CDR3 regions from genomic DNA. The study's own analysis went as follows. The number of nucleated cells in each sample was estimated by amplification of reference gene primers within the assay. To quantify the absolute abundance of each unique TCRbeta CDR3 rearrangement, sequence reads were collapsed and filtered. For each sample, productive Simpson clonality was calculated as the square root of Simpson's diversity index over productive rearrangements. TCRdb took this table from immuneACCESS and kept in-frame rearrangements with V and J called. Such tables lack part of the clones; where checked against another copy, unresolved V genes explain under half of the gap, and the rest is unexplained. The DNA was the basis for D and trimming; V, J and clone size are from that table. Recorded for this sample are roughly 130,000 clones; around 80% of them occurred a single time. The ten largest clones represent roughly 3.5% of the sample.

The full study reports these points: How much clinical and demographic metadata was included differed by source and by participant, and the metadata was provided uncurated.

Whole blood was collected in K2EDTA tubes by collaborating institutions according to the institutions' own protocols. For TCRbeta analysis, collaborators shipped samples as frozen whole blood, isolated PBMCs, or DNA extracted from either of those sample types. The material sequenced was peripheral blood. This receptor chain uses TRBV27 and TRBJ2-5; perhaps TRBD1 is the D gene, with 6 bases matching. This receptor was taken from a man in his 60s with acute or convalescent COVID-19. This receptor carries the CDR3 CASSLYGRGKETQYF. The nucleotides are TGTGCCAGCAGTTTATACGGCAGGGGAAAAGAGACCCAGTACTTC.